Each of the 13 T cell receptor beta chains below was sequenced from the same sample in a study of T cell responses to AZD1222 COVID-19 vaccine. Assay: immunoSEQ multiplex PCR; the TCRdb copy retains only in-frame clones and omits some. The sample includes 95,000 to 150,000 clones, around 87% of them seen just once. Specimen: peripheral blood, collected on day 0 of AZD1222 vaccination. These receptors were obtained from an adult in good health.

This chain links TRBV19 with TRBJ2-5; 7 bases fit TRBD2. Germline V gene data show CDR1 as LNHDA and CDR2 as SQIVND (reference sequence). V was pared by 1 base and J by 2 bases, with 1 base of the junction left unmatched. This CDR3 contains 14 residues. The CDR3 DNA follows: TGTGCCAGTAGTATAGGGCGGGGGCAAGAGACCCAGTACTTC. Translated, it gives CASSIGRGQETQYF.

This chain uses TRBV7-9 with TRBJ1-4, with TRBD1 matching 7 bases. V shed 1 base, J shed 0 bases, and the junction held 5 bases outside the gene matches. The V gene's germline CDR1 is SEHNR and CDR2 FQNEAQ (reference sequence). The CDR3 sequence is 17 residues long. The CDR3 spells CASSLGTGPSTNEKLFF. In DNA form, the CDR3 reads TGTGCCAGCAGCTTAGGGACAGGTCCCTCAACTAATGAAAAACTGTTTTTT.

This chain uses TRBV28 with TRBJ1-2; 8 nucleotides align to TRBD1. This CDR3 region has 15 residues. Trimming took 6 bases from V and 8 from J; bases not matched to a gene: 14. Germline CDR1 and CDR2: MDHEN and SYDVKM. CDR3 coding DNA: TGTGCCAGCAGAATGACAGGGGTTTTGACTGGAGGCTACACCTTC. It yields the protein CASRMTGVLTGGYTF.

The chain couples TRBV7-2 to TRBJ1-3; 10 nucleotides line up with TRBD1. The ends lost 5 bases at V and 3 bases at J; junction bases unmatched: 4. The length of the CDR3 is 15 residues. The V gene's germline CDR1 is SGHTA and CDR2 FQGNSA. CDR3 region: CASSPDRGLGNTIYF. The CDR3 DNA is TGTGCCAGCAGCCCCGACAGGGGGCTTGGAAACACCATATATTTT.

This clone has only a few counts. The J gene is TRBJ2-1, the V gene TRBV5-1; a weak D match, TRBD1 (6 bases). The CDR3 contains 14 residues. Germline V lookup: CDR1 SGHRS, CDR2 YFSETQ. V shed 4 bases and J shed 6 bases, with 14 bases lying between them. The CDR3 loop reads CASSLGVTGNEQFF. DNA of the CDR3: TGCGCCAGCAGCCTGGGGGTGACAGGCAATGAGCAGTTCTTC.

The V gene is TRBV5-4, the J gene TRBJ1-2, with no clear D. Germline V gene lookup returns CDR1 SGHNT and CDR2 YYREEE (reference sequence). This CDR3 has 14 amino acids. The V end lost 0 bases, the J end lost 7 bases, and 13 bases lay between the germline ends. Here the CDR3 reads CASSLVTAVSGYTF. In DNA, the CDR3 is TGTGCCAGCAGCTTGGTAACAGCGGTCTCTGGCTACACCTTC.

The rearrangement links TRBV27 to TRBJ1-2; TRBD1 matches at 8 bases. With V trimmed by 4 bases and J by 8 bases, 6 bases remained unmatched. The CDR3 sequence is 13 residues long. Per the germline V gene, CDR1 is MNHEY and CDR2 is SMNVEV (reference sequence). CDR3 nucleotide sequence: TGTGCCAGCAGTTCGACAGGGGAGTACGGCTACACCTTC. Its translation: CASSSTGEYGYTF.

With respect to this clone: Other nucleotide sequences in the sample specify the same CDR3. The rearrangement joins TRBV5-1 to TRBJ1-1, with D unresolved. This CDR3 comprises 13 residues. V was clipped by 0 bases and J by 1 base, with 4 bases between them. Germline-derived CDR1 and CDR2 are SGHRS and YFSETQ. CDR3 residues: CASSLGGNTEAFF. In nucleotides, the CDR3 is TGCGCCAGCAGCTTGGGGGGGAACACTGAAGCTTTCTTT.

The chain uses TRBV18 and TRBJ1-1; 7 nucleotides align to TRBD1. The CDR3 runs to 15 residues. Germline CDR1 KGHSH, CDR2 LQKENI. V gave up 3 bases and J gave up 4 bases; unmatched junction bases: 8. CDR3: CASSPLDSGGTEAFF. CDR3 bases: TGTGCCAGCTCACCTCTCGACTCAGGGGGCACTGAAGCTTTCTTT.

The rearrangement links TRBV7-9 to TRBJ1-1; D is uncertain. This CDR3 comprises 13 residues. Germline V gene data show CDR1 as SEHNR and CDR2 as FQNEAQ (reference sequence). V was shortened by 8 bases and J by 1 base, with 11 bases between the two germline ends. The CDR3 coding sequence is TGTGCCAGCGGACCGATCGAGAACACTGAAGCTTTCTTT. Its protein is CASGPIENTEAFF.

The J gene is TRBJ1-1, the V gene TRBV5-6; 8 bases match TRBD1. Per the germline V gene, CDR1 is SGHDT and CDR2 is YYEEEE. CDR3 size: 17 residues. J gave up 6 bases and V 1 base, and 14 bases lay outside the gene matches. The CDR3, as DNA: TGTGCCAGCAGCTTGTATATTAAAGCAGGGGGCAACGCTGAAGCTTTCTTT. Its protein is CASSLYIKAGGNAEAFF.

The chain uses TRBV7-2 and TRBJ2-7, with TRBD1 identical over 8 bases. Germline values: CDR1 SGHTA, CDR2 FQGNSA. The CDR3 covers 15 residues. With V trimmed by 6 bases and J by 1 base, 8 bases remained unmatched. In DNA form, the CDR3 reads TGTGCCAGCAGACAAGGACAGGGAAGATCCTACGAGCAGTACTTC. This translates into CASRQGQGRSYEQYF. Supplemented by reference TRBV7-2 and TRBJ2-7, the full variable domain reads GAGVSQSPSNKVTEKGKDVELRCDPISGHTALYWYRQSLGQGLEFLIYFQGNSAPDKSGLPSDRFSAERTGGSVSTLTIQRTQQEDSAVYLCASRQGQGRSYEQYFGPGTRLTVT.

The genes are TRBV6-2 or TRBV6-3 and TRBJ2-5; D uncertain. This CDR3 spans 15 amino acids. Germline V gives CDR1 MNHEY, CDR2 SVGEGT. Between the trimmed V and J ends, which lost 6 bases and 1 base, there was a span of 15 bases. The CDR3 loop reads CASSPQENFQETQYF. The CDR3, as DNA: TGTGCCAGCAGCCCCCAAGAAAACTTCCAAGAGACCCAGTACTTC.